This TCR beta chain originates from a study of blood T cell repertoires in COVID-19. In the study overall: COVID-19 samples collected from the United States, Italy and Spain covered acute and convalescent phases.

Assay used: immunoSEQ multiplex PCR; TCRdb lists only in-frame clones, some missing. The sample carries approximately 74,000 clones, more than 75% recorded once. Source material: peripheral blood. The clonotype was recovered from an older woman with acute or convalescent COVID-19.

CDR3 in amino acids: CASSLMAFTNEKLFF. For the CDR3, the DNA is TGTGCCAGCAGCTTGATGGCATTCACTAATGAAAAACTGTTTTTT. The chain joins TRBV5-6 to TRBJ1-4; D gene unclear. V lost 1 base and J 2 bases, leaving 9 bases between the germline ends. Germline CDR1 SGHDT, CDR2 YYEEEE. The CDR3 covers 15 residues. Using reference TRBV5-6 and TRBJ1-4 for the parts outside the CDR3, the full variable domain is DAGVTQSPTHLIKTRGQQVTLRCSPKSGHDTVSWYQQALGQGPQFIFQYYEEEERQRGNFPDRFSGHQFPNYSSELNVNALLLGDSALYLCASSLMAFTNEKLFFGSGTQLSVL.